A selection of T cell receptor beta chains follows, all from one sample in a study of control samples from healthy donors and cancer patients. Method: immunoSEQ multiplex PCR; TCRdb's copy keeps in-frame clones and lacks some. The table has some 160,000 clones, 85% to 95% seen once. Sequenced material: blood. These receptors were taken from a woman in her thirties or forties in good health. The CDR3 runs from the conserved cysteine through the conserved F or W. The D gene is left open where the match is weak. Clone size, where shown, is once, few, many, or a class for clones that have expanded.

v_call,d_call,j_call,clone_size,cdr3_aa,cdr3_nt
TRBV5-4,-,TRBJ2-5,-,CASSPDPGTQYF,TGTGCCAGCAGCCCCGACCCAGGGACCCAGTACTTC
TRBV19,-,TRBJ1-1,-,CASTPIQGEAFF,TGTGCCAGTACCCCAATTCAGGGAGAAGCTTTCTTT
TRBV6-5,-,TRBJ2-3,-,CASSLRLSTDTQYF,TGTGCCAGCAGTCTTCGTCTGAGCACAGATACGCAGTATTTT
TRBV6-1,TRBD1,TRBJ1-1,-,CASSDGLDRGEAFF,TGTGCCAGCAGTGATGGGTTAGACAGGGGTGAAGCTTTCTTT
TRBV5-1,-,TRBJ2-5,once,CASSPTPSTERQETQYF,TGCGCCAGCAGCCCTACACCATCGACAGAGAGGCAAGAGACCCAGTACTTC
TRBV2,TRBD1,TRBJ2-1,once,CASSEAQGQGNNEQFF,TGTGCCAGCAGTGAAGCGCAAGGACAGGGAAACAATGAGCAGTTCTTC
TRBV6-6,TRBD1,TRBJ1-4,-,CASSNPGQDNEKLFF,TGTGCCAGCAGTAATCCGGGACAGGATAATGAAAAACTGTTTTTT
TRBV30,-,TRBJ1-1,-,CAWRAVGGPLTAFF,TGTGCCTGGAGGGCAGTTGGGGGCCCCTTAACGGCTTTCTTT
TRBV7-2,TRBD1,TRBJ1-2,-,CASSPGQGARGYTF,TGTGCCAGCAGCCCAGGACAGGGGGCTCGTGGCTACACCTTC
TRBV6-5,TRBD2,TRBJ2-5,once,CASSRAGDQETQYF,TGTGCCAGCAGTAGGGCGGGAGACCAAGAGACCCAGTACTTC
TRBV5-1,-,TRBJ1-4,-,CASSSYGEVAEKLFF,TGCGCCAGCAGCTCGTACGGGGAGGTGGCTGAAAAACTGTTTTTT
TRBV12-5,-,TRBJ2-1,-,CASGLVYQNVYNEQFF,TGTGCTAGTGGTTTGGTGTACCAGAACGTCTACAATGAGCAGTTCTTC
TRBV5-4,TRBD1,TRBJ1-1,-,CASSPGGRDTEAFF,TGTGCCAGCAGCCCAGGGGGAAGGGACACTGAAGCTTTCTTT
TRBV20-1,TRBD1,TRBJ1-1,-,CSASRDRGTTEAFF,TGCAGTGCTAGTAGGGACAGGGGGACCACTGAAGCTTTCTTT
TRBV4-3,-,TRBJ1-1,once,CASSQQKNTEAFF,TGCGCCAGCAGCCAACAGAAGAACACTGAAGCTTTCTTT
TRBV12-5,TRBD1,TRBJ1-4,-,CASGLRTGFEEKLFF,TGTGCTAGTGGTCTACGGACAGGGTTCGAGGAAAAACTGTTTTTT
TRBV19,TRBD1,TRBJ1-2,-,CASQPGPLIREGTGNGYTF,TGTGCCAGTCAACCGGGACCCTTGATCCGTGAGGGGACAGGGAATGGCTACACCTTC
TRBV2,-,TRBJ1-4,-,CASRRGSTNEKLFF,TGTGCCAGCAGGAGGGGTTCAACTAATGAAAAACTGTTTTTT
TRBV6-5,-,TRBJ1-1,-,CASSGGTPNTEAFF,TGTGCCAGCAGCGGCGGGACACCGAACACTGAAGCTTTCTTT
TRBV12-3/TRBV12-4,-,TRBJ1-2,-,CASSPQYGYGYTF,TGTGCCAGCAGTCCACAGTACGGCTATGGCTACACCTTC
TRBV7-2,-,TRBJ1-2,once,CASSERTSRARGYTF,TGTGCCAGCAGCGAGAGGACGAGCCGCGCTCGTGGCTACACCTTC
TRBV27,-,TRBJ1-5,-,CASSLFSLDPQPQHF,TGTGCCAGCAGTTTATTCAGCCTGGACCCTCAGCCCCAGCATTTT
TRBV7-2,-,TRBJ1-2,-,CASSFGQTDGYTF,TGTGCCAGCAGCTTCGGGCAGACAGATGGCTACACCTTC
TRBV18,-,TRBJ1-4,-,CASSPGATNEKLFF,TGTGCCAGCTCCCCCGGGGCAACTAATGAAAAACTGTTTTTT
TRBV6-2/TRBV6-3,-,TRBJ2-7,-,CASSYLVTSLYEQYF,TGTGCCAGCAGTTATCTGGTGACATCTTTATACGAGCAGTACTTC
TRBV5-4,TRBD1,TRBJ1-2,-,CASSSTGNYGYTF,TGTGCCAGCAGTTCGACAGGGAACTATGGCTACACCTTC
TRBV18,TRBD2,TRBJ2-5,-,CASSPPGLAGGETQYF,TGTGCCAGCTCACCACCCGGACTAGCGGGGGGAGAGACCCAGTACTTC
TRBV5-8,-,TRBJ2-6,many,CASRRSGANVLTF,TGTGCCAGCAGGCGCTCTGGGGCCAACGTCCTGACTTTC
TRBV19,TRBD2,TRBJ2-2,-,CASSITSGGARATGELFF,TGTGCCAGTAGTATTACTAGCGGGGGGGCTCGGGCCACCGGGGAGCTGTTTTTT
TRBV6-5,-,TRBJ1-1,-,CASSLGGLDTEAFF,TGTGCCAGCAGTTTAGGGGGATTGGACACTGAAGCTTTCTTT
TRBV7-2,-,TRBJ2-5,-,CASSLVGGETQYF,TGTGCCAGCAGCTTAGTAGGGGGGGAGACCCAGTACTTC
TRBV19,-,TRBJ1-1,-,CASSQARRNTEAFF,TGTGCCAGTAGTCAGGCCAGGAGGAACACTGAAGCTTTCTTT
TRBV12-3/TRBV12-4,-,TRBJ2-1,once,CASGESASEQFF,TGTGCCAGCGGTGAGAGCGCCAGTGAGCAGTTCTTC
TRBV6-5,-,TRBJ2-7,-,CASSYGRGFEQYF,TGTGCCAGCAGTTACGGAAGAGGATTCGAGCAGTACTTC
TRBV5-1,TRBD1,TRBJ2-7,-,CASSRNRGFYEQYF,TGCGCCAGCAGCAGGAACAGGGGATTCTACGAGCAGTACTTC
TRBV30,-,TRBJ1-1,-,CAWRDGRDTEAFF,TGTGCCTGGAGAGACGGAAGAGACACTGAAGCTTTCTTT
TRBV9,-,TRBJ1-2,-,CASSRQETNYGYTF,TGTGCCAGCAGTAGACAGGAGACTAACTATGGCTACACCTTC
TRBV6-5,TRBD2,TRBJ2-1,-,CASRRGLVNEQFF,TGTGCCAGCAGAAGGGGACTAGTGAATGAGCAGTTCTTC
TRBV6-2/TRBV6-3,-,TRBJ1-4,-,CASSLHTGTLEKLFF,TGTGCCAGCAGCCTGCACACCGGGACACTGGAAAAACTGTTTTTT